This record looks at one TCR beta chain sequence and its context. This sample was taken from a study of shared clonotypes between healthy human individuals. Study at large: The study enrolled a couple of women and three men aged 18 to 49.

Some clones are missing from TCRdb's copy, which holds only in-frame ones; the method was immunoSEQ multiplex PCR. Among fewer than 1.8 million clones listed, 97% to 99% were seen once. The CDR3 runs 15 residues. With 6 bases clipped from V and 2 bases from J, the junction kept 10 bases outside the gene matches. CDR1 is KGHSH and CDR2 is LQKENI in the germline V gene. The receptor's source is a man aged 30 to 39 in good health. This chain connects TRBV18 to TRBJ2-7; TRBD1 matches 7 bases. Sequencing was done on a sample of naive CD4+ T cells sorted from blood. The subset here: CD45RA+ positively selected. As DNA, the CDR3 is TGTGCCAGCTCGCAACGTCGGGACAGAACCTACGAGCAGTACTTC. It yields the protein CASSQRRDRTYEQYF.